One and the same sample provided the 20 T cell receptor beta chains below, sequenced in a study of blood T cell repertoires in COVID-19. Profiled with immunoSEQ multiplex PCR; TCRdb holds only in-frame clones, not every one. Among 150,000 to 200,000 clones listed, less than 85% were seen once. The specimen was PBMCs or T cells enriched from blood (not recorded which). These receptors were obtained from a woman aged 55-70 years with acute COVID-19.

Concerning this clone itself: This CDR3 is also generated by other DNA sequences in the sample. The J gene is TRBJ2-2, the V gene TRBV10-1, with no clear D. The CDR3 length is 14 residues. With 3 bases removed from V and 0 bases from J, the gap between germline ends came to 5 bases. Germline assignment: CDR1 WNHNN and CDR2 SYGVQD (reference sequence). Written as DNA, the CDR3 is TGCGCCAGCAGTGACCGCGCGAACACCGGGGAGCTGTTTTTT. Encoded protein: CASSDRANTGELFF.

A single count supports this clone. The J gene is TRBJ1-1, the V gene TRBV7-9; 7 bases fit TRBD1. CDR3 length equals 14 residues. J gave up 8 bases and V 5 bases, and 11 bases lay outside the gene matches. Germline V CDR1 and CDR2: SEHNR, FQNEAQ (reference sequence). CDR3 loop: CASSQRDSESEAFF. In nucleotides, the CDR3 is TGTGCCAGCAGCCAACGGGACAGTGAGTCAGAAGCTTTCTTT.

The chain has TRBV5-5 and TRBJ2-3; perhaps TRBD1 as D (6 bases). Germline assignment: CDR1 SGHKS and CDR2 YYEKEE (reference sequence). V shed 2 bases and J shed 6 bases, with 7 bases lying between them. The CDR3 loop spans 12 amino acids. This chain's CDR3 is CASSLQGDTQYF. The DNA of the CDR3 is TGTGCCAGCAGCTTACAGGGTGATACGCAGTATTTT. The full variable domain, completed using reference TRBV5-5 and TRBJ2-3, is DAGVTQSPTHLIKTRGQQVTLRCSPISGHKSVSWYQQVLGQGPQFIFQYYEKEERGRGNFPDRFSARQFPNYSSELNVNALLLGDSALYLCASSLQGDTQYFGPGTRLTVL.

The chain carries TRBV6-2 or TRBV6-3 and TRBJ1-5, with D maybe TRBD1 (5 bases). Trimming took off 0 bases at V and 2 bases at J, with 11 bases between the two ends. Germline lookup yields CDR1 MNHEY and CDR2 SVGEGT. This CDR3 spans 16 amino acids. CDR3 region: CASSYSIRAGNQPQHF. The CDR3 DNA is TGTGCCAGCAGTTACTCGATCAGGGCGGGCAATCAGCCCCAGCATTTT.

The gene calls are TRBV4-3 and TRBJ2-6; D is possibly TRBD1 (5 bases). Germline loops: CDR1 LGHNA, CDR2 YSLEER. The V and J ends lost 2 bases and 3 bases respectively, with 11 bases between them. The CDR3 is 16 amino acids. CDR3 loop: CASSQWGRVGANVLTF. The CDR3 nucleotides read TGCGCCAGCAGCCAATGGGGCAGGGTTGGGGCCAACGTCCTGACTTTC.

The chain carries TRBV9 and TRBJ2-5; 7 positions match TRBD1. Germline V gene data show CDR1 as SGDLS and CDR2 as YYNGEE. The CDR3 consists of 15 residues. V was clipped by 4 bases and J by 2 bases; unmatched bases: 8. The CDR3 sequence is CASSPTGMGQETQYF. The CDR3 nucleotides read TGTGCCAGCAGCCCGACAGGGATGGGTCAAGAGACCCAGTACTTC.

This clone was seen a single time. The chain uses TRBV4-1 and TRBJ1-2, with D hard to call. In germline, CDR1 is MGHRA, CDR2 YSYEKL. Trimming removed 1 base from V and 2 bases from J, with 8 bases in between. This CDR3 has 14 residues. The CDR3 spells CASSQVELNYGYTF. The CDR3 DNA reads TGCGCCAGCAGCCAAGTGGAGCTGAACTATGGCTACACCTTC.

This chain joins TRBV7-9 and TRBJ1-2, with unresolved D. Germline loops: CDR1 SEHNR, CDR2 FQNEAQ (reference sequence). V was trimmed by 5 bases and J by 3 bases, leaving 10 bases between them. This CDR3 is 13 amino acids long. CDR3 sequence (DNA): TGTGCCAGCAGCCGACCCCGGGACTATGGCTACACCTTC. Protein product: CASSRPRDYGYTF.

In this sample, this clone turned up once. DNA for the CDR3: TGTGCCAGCAGCCGAGGACTAGCGGGGGCCTCCTACAATGAGCAGTTCTTC. Protein product: CASSRGLAGASYNEQFF. The chain has TRBV3-1 (or the pseudogene TRBV3-2) and TRBJ2-1, with 13 positions matching TRBD2. This CDR3 is built from 17 residues. Trimming at V came to 4 bases and at J to 0 bases, leaving 3 bases not matched to a gene. In germline, CDR1 is LGHDT, CDR2 YNNKEL (reference sequence).

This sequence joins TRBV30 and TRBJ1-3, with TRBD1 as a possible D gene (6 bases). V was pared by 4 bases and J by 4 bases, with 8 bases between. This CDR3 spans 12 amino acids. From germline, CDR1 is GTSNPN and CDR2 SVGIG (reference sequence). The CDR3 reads CAWNRAGNTIYF. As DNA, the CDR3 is TGTGCCTGGAACAGGGCAGGAAACACCATATATTTT.

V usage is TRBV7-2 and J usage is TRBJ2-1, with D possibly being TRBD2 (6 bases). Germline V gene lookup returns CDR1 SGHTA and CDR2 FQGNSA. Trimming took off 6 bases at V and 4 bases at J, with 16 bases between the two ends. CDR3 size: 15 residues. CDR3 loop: CASRILADAYNEQFF. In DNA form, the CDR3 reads TGTGCCAGCAGGATATTAGCGGACGCATACAATGAGCAGTTCTTC.

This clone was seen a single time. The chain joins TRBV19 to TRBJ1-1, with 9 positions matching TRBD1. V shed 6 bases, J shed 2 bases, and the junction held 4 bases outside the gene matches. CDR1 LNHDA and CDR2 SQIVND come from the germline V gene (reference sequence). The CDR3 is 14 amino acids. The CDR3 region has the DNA TGTGCCAGTAGGACGACAGGGGGAAACACTGAAGCTTTCTTT. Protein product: CASRTTGGNTEAFF.

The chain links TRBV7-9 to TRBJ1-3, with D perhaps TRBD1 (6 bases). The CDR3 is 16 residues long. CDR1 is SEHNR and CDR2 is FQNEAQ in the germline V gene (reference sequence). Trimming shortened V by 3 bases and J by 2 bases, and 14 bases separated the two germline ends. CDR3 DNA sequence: TGTGCCAGCAGCTTTAAGGGCAGGGGCCCTGGAAACACCATATATTTT. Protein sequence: CASSFKGRGPGNTIYF.

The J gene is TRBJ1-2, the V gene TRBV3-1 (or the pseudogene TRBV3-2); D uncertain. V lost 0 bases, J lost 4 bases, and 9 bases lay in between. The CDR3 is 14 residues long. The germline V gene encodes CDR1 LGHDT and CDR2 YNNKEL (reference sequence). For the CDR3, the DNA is TGTGCCAGCAGCCAAGATTCAGGATTCTATGGCTACACCTTC. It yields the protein CASSQDSGFYGYTF.

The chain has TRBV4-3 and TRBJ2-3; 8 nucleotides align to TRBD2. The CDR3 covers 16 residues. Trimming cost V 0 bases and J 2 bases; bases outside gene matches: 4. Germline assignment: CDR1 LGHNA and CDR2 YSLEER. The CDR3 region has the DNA TGCGCCAGCAGCCAAGAACTAGCGGAAATCACAGATACGCAGTATTTT. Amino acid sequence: CASSQELAEITDTQYF.

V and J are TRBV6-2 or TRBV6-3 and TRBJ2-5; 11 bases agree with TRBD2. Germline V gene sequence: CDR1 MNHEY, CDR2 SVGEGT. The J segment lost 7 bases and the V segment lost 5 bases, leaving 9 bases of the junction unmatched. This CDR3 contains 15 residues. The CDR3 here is CASSPVAGGLRTQYF. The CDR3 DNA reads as TGTGCCAGCAGTCCCGTAGCGGGGGGGCTGAGGACCCAGTACTTC.

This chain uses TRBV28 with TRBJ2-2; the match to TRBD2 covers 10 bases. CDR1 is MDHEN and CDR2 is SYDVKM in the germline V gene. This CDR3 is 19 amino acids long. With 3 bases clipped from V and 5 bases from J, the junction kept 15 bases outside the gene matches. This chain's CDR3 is CASSFFPTSGVGSTGELFF. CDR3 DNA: TGTGCCAGCAGTTTCTTCCCTACTAGCGGGGTTGGGTCGACCGGGGAGCTGTTTTTT. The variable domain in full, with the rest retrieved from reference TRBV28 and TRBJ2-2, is DVKVTQSSRYLVKRTGEKVFLECVQDMDHENMFWYRQDPGLGLRLIYFSYDVKMKEKGDIPEGYSVSREKKERFSLILESASTNQTSMYLCASSFFPTSGVGSTGELFFGEGSRLTVL.

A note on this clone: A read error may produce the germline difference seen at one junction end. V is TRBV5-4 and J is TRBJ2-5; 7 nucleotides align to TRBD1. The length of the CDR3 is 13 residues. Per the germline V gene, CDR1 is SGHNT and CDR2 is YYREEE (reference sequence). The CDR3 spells CASSLRGRPQENF. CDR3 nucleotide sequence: TGTGCCAGCAGCTTGAGGGGGCGACCCCAGGAAAACTTC. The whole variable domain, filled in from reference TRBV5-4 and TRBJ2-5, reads ETGVTQSPTHLIKTRGQQVTLRCSSQSGHNTVSWYQQALGQGPQFIFQYYREEENGRGNFPPRFSGLQFPNYSSELNVNALELDDSALYLCASSLRGRPQENFGPGTRLLVL.

In nucleotides, the CDR3 is TGTGCCAGCAGTGGAAACAGGGCCCTACCCACCTACGAGCAGTACGTC. The encoded protein is CASSGNRALPTYEQYV. This sequence joins TRBV9 and TRBJ2-7; weak D call: TRBD1 (6 bases). CDR1 and CDR2 from the germline V gene are SGDLS and YYNGEE. The ends were cut back, 5 bases at V and 2 bases at J, with 20 bases in the middle. The CDR3 has 16 amino acids.

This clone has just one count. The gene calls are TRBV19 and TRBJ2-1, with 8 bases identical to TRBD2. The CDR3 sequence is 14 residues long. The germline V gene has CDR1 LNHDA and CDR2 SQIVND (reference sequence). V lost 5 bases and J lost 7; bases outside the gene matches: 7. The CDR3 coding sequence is TGTGCCAGTAGTCCGAGGACTAGCAGGAATGAGCAGTTCTTC. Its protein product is CASSPRTSRNEQFF.